This record covers a single T cell receptor (beta chain). In its sample, this clonotype was seen a few times. What this receptor recognizes is not known. It has no much larger one-base neighbor in the sample; base qualities were not kept. Stable Graves' hyperthyroidism was defined as the absence of progression to ophthalmopathy over 18 months of follow-up. The hyperthyroidism patients were between 18 and 65 years old and newly diagnosed, with a disease duration of less than 2 months. Any patient with an uncontrolled infection, another autoimmune disease, pregnancy or lactation was excluded. Diagnoses were established on the basis of clinical symptoms, serum thyroxine and TRAb, thyroid ultrasound, and orbital computed tomography. Ficoll-Paque density gradient centrifugation was used to isolate PBMCs from 9.5 to 10 ml of fresh peripheral blood. Total RNA was extracted with Trizol reagent, and quality was checked on an Agilent 2100 Bioanalyzer.

The TCR beta CDR3 regions were amplified from the RNA transcripts. The first round of RT-PCR for the TCR CDR3 was performed with the HTBI primer set and the Qiagen OneStep RT-PCR kit. Libraries were constructed in a second round of multiplex PCR, after which size selection and purification were performed. Libraries were sequenced paired-end with 100 bp reads on an Illumina HiSeq2000. The authors' analysis ran thus. SOAPnuke was used to process the raw data, removing reads that contained adapters or uncalled bases, had a mean Phred below 15, or lacked an exact match to the constant primer or identifier. High-quality paired reads were merged with COPE v1.2.5, and unique nucleotide sequences were defined as clonotypes. MiTCR v1.1 was used to align the clonotypes against IMGT TRBV, TRBD and TRBJ reference segments. Only V-J combinations with frequency above 0.0001, covering about 99% of repertoires, were analysed. A TCS score was defined as the ratio between F50 (clonal expansion) and ExV (chaos), using BLOSUM62-based TCRdist between CDR3 peptides within each V-J. Welch's t-statistics and random forest reduced fewer than 600 V-J features to 10 to 15, which were used in a naive Bayes classifier (R e1071). The similarity between thyroid and blood repertoires was quantified using the Morisita-Horn index. The public sequencing data were trimmed at Q25 with fastp and processed into clonotypes with MiXCR by TCRdb, which kept only in-frame beta chains. Identical CDR3 protein sequences are pooled into one entry, listed with their most common genes and DNA. V and J calls and clone size were set by TCRdb, not the authors. A total of around 800,000 distinct CDR3 sequences appear in this sample, 38% of them only once. The top ten clonotypes cover approximately 8.7% of the sample.

The germline ends are 14 bases apart after V is trimmed by 4 bases and J by 0 bases. From a lookup of the germline V gene, CDR1 and CDR2 are SGDLS and YYNGEE. The CDR3 covers 15 residues, taking in both the cysteine and the phenylalanine. The entry retains the CDR3 DNA only, 45 bases that are in frame from base 1. This entry is derived from a study of T cells in Graves' hyperthyroidism and ophthalmopathy (dated 2019 in TCRdb). Background for the entire study: Peripheral blood was sampled at the time of initial diagnosis, prior to any treatment. To identify distinguishing TCR V-J signatures, a discovery cohort of 100 or so patients was used, comprising some 45 with Graves' ophthalmopathy and some 60 with stable Graves' hyperthyroidism. The paper describes TCR Vbeta CDR3 sequencing of 120 to 150 peripheral blood samples, made up of 43 ophthalmopathy patients, 70 to 75 hyperthyroidism patients and some 17 progressor patients. Once sampling was done, hyperthyroidism patients were given methimazole at a starting dose of 30 mg daily, whereas ophthalmopathy patients were given high-dose intravenous methylprednisolone. An independent validation cohort of around 19 hyperthyroidism patients and 17 patients who later progressed to ophthalmopathy tested prospective prediction of ophthalmopathy. The approximately 97 discovery patients were randomly divided into training and test sets at a 7:3 ratio. In addition, the study compared T-cell repertoires in thyroid tissue and in blood from about 6 Graves' hyperthyroidism patients. General conclusions and limits of the study: Ophthalmopathy was separated from stable hyperthyroidism by a 13 V-J signature model, with approximately 90% sensitivity and approximately 81% specificity obtained in cross-validation and 80%/75% obtained in testing. Most expanded thyroid clonotypes (frequency above 0.001) were also detected in blood, a finding suggesting that blood repertoires may reflect thyroid immune responses. In validation, progression to ophthalmopathy was predicted by the model with roughly 71% sensitivity and around 76% specificity, a median of approximately 6.5 months before onset. No statistical method was used to fix the sample size in advance, and group allocation was not hidden from the investigators.

The chain is made from TRBV9 and TRBJ2-7, with a weak D call of TRBD2 (5 bases match). This TCR was sampled from a man aged 18-30 years with Graves' hyperthyroidism. Sequencing was carried out using blood. The CDR3: CASSSGGSSSYEQYF. The DNA sequence is TGTGCCAGCAGCTCAGGAGGATCAAGCTCCTACGAGCAGTACTTC.